Presented here are 25 T cell receptor beta chains from one specimen sequenced in a study of T cell responses to AZD1222 COVID-19 vaccine. Sequencing used immunoSEQ multiplex PCR; TCRdb keeps in-frame clones, though not all of them. The sample has 150,000 to 180,000 clones, roughly nine tenths seen once. The sample was peripheral blood, taken on day 0 of AZD1222 vaccination. The receptors were gathered from an adult in good health.

Only a few counts were recorded for this clone. The chain is built from TRBV7-9 and TRBJ1-2, with unresolved D. Germline CDR1 SEHNR, CDR2 FQNEAQ (reference sequence). Trimming left V 1 base short and J 2 bases short, with 8 bases between. The CDR3 consists of 14 residues. The CDR3 nucleotides are TGTGCCAGCAGCTTAGGGAAGAACAACTATGGCTACACCTTC. Its protein is CASSLGKNNYGYTF.

The rearrangement joins TRBV2 to TRBJ2-7; 14 nucleotides agree with TRBD2. Per germline, CDR1 SNHLY and CDR2 FYNNEI. The V and J ends lost 6 bases and 5 bases, in that order; junction bases with no gene match: 12. This CDR3 spans 17 amino acids. The CDR3 here is CASRAGLAGAYRDEQYF. The CDR3 bases are TGTGCCAGCAGGGCGGGACTAGCGGGGGCCTACCGCGACGAGCAGTACTTC.

Of note for this clone: At the DNA level, this CDR3 is encoded by other sequences in the same sample as well. V and J are TRBV29-1 and TRBJ1-1; D remains ambiguous. This CDR3 is built from 12 residues. Trimming left V 4 bases short and J 2 bases short, with 8 bases between. Germline V gives CDR1 SQVTM, CDR2 ANQGSEA. The CDR3 reads CSVAPGNTEAFF. CDR3 bases: TGCAGCGTTGCCCCAGGAAACACTGAAGCTTTCTTT.

This rearrangement joins TRBV13 to TRBJ2-4, with 10 bases matching TRBD1. This CDR3 has 15 amino acids. Unmatched junction bases numbered 7, after V lost 4 bases and J lost 7 bases. Germline V gene data show CDR1 as PRHDT and CDR2 as FYEKMQ (reference sequence). In nucleotides, the CDR3 is TGTGCCAGCAGCTCCACGACAGGGGGCGCGAACATTCAGTACTTC. Translated: CASSSTTGGANIQYF.

The J gene is TRBJ1-5, the V gene TRBV19; D is possibly TRBD1 (5 bases). The CDR3 extends over 14 amino acids. CDR1 is LNHDA, CDR2 SQIVND, per germline (reference sequence). V dropped 3 bases and J dropped 7 bases, with 13 bases sitting between them. The CDR3 DNA is TGTGCCAGTAGTATGGGGGGATCGGGGCAGCCCCAGCATTTT. Protein sequence: CASSMGGSGQPQHF.

The chain uses TRBV11-2 and TRBJ1-2, with D maybe TRBD1 (5 bases). V shed 5 bases and J shed 0 bases, with 16 bases lying between them. The germline CDR1 and CDR2 sequences are SGHAT and FQNNGV. The CDR3 has 16 residues. CDR3 sequence reads: CASSQGPTSANYGYTF. CDR3 DNA sequence: TGTGCCAGCAGCCAGGGCCCCACAAGCGCTAACTATGGCTACACCTTC.

Only a few counts were recorded for this clone. J is TRBJ1-1 and V is TRBV6-6; D unresolved. The CDR3 length is 10 residues. Trimming took off 6 bases at V and 5 bases at J, with 4 bases between the two ends. Germline-derived CDR1 and CDR2 are MNHNY and SVGAGI (reference sequence). The CDR3: CASRTTEAFF. In DNA, the CDR3 is TGTGCCAGCAGAACGACTGAAGCTTTCTTT.

The rearrangement links TRBV7-9 to TRBJ1-4; D may be TRBD1 (6 bases). This CDR3 spans 15 amino acids. The V gene lost 0 bases and the J gene lost 4 bases, with 9 bases spanning the gap. Germline CDR1 reads SEHNR; CDR2 reads FQNEAQ (reference sequence). CDR3 region: CASSLASGVNEKLFF. CDR3 nucleotide sequence: TGTGCCAGCAGCTTAGCATCAGGGGTTAATGAAAAACTGTTTTTT.

In its sample, this clone was seen a few times. The chain links TRBV28 to TRBJ1-4, with TRBD1 matching 7 bases. The CDR3 extends over 15 amino acids. Germline V gives CDR1 MDHEN, CDR2 SYDVKM. Losses at the gene ends were 4 bases for V and 11 bases for J; bases not matched to a gene: 13. CDR3 in amino acids: CASSSSGQVWGKLFF. The CDR3 nucleotides read TGTGCCAGCAGTTCCTCCGGACAGGTTTGGGGGAAACTGTTTTTT. Full variable domain (rest looked up from reference TRBV28 and TRBJ1-4): DVKVTQSSRYLVKRTGEKVFLECVQDMDHENMFWYRQDPGLGLRLIYFSYDVKMKEKGDIPEGYSVSREKKERFSLILESASTNQTSMYLCASSSSGQVWGKLFFGSGTQLSVL.

The chain combines TRBV6-2 or TRBV6-3 with TRBJ2-1, with D hard to call. Germline CDR1 and CDR2: MNHEY and SVGEGT. The length of the CDR3 is 16 residues. The ends were cut back, 6 bases at V and 1 base at J, with 16 bases in the middle. The CDR3 nucleotides read TGTGCCAGCAGACCTTCGGGCAGCCGATCCTACAATGAGCAGTTCTTC. It is translated as CASRPSGSRSYNEQFF.

V and J are TRBV2 and TRBJ2-7, with TRBD1 matching over 7 bases. There are 12 residues in the CDR3. Germline trimming cut 6 bases from V and 5 bases from J; bases unmatched to any gene: 4. Looked up from germline, CDR1 is SNHLY and CDR2 is FYNNEI. CDR3 region: CASRRQGHEQYF. CDR3 in DNA: TGTGCCAGCAGGAGACAGGGCCACGAGCAGTACTTC.

This sequence joins TRBV19 and TRBJ1-5; D ambiguous. This CDR3 comprises 14 residues. Germline assignment: CDR1 LNHDA and CDR2 SQIVND (reference sequence). V was trimmed by 1 base and J by 4 bases, leaving 8 bases between them. In nucleotides, the CDR3 is TGTGCCAGTAGTATAGTCGTTGGGAATCAGCCCCAGCATTTT. Residues: CASSIVVGNQPQHF.

The V gene is TRBV5-4, the J gene TRBJ1-1; the match to TRBD1 covers 8 bases. The CDR3 runs 15 residues. Trimming at V came to 0 bases and at J to 4 bases, leaving 5 bases not matched to a gene. Per the germline V gene, CDR1 is SGHNT and CDR2 is YYREEE (reference sequence). CDR3 DNA: TGTGCCAGCAGCTTGGCGTTGACAGGGGTCACTGAAGCTTTCTTT. Amino acids: CASSLALTGVTEAFF.

The rearrangement uses TRBV5-6 and TRBJ1-4; D perhaps matches TRBD1 (5 bases). The CDR3 spans 16 residues. V lost 0 bases and J 8 bases, leaving 17 bases between the germline ends. CDR1 SGHDT and CDR2 YYEEEE come from the germline V gene. In DNA form, the CDR3 reads TGTGCCAGCAGCTTGGCCGTAGGGTCTGGGGCCGAAAAACTGTTTTTT. Translating it yields CASSLAVGSGAEKLFF. Variable domain in full (rest from reference TRBV5-6 and TRBJ1-4): DAGVTQSPTHLIKTRGQQVTLRCSPKSGHDTVSWYQQALGQGPQFIFQYYEEEERQRGNFPDRFSGHQFPNYSSELNVNALLLGDSALYLCASSLAVGSGAEKLFFGSGTQLSVL.

The chain is built from TRBV5-1 and TRBJ1-6; TRBD1 matches at 9 bases. The germline V gene encodes CDR1 SGHRS and CDR2 YFSETQ. Unmatched junction bases numbered 8, after V lost 3 bases and J lost 10 bases. The CDR3 has 15 amino acids. The CDR3 loop is CASSSGTGTGSPLHF. In DNA form, the CDR3 reads TGCGCCAGCAGCTCCGGGACAGGGACAGGGTCACCCCTCCACTTT.

The gene calls are TRBV6-2 or TRBV6-3 and TRBJ2-7; 9 nucleotides align to TRBD2. This CDR3 contains 14 residues. Unmatched junction bases numbered 3, after V lost 5 bases and J lost 1 base. The germline CDR1 and CDR2 sequences are MNHEY and SVGEGT. The CDR3 loop reads CASSRLAGSYEQYF. The CDR3 nucleotides read TGTGCCAGCAGTCGGCTAGCGGGATCCTACGAGCAGTACTTC.

The chain carries TRBV11-2 and TRBJ1-4; D gene unclear. V was shortened by 1 base and J by 0 bases, with 6 bases between the two germline ends. The CDR3 runs 15 residues. Germline CDR1 is SGHAT and CDR2 is FQNNGV. The CDR3 sequence is CASSLADATNEKLFF. The CDR3 bases are TGTGCCAGCAGCTTAGCGGATGCAACTAATGAAAAACTGTTTTTT.

Here the CDR3 reads CASSQALGTEAFF. DNA for the CDR3: TGTGCCAGCAGCCAGGCCCTCGGCACTGAAGCTTTCTTT. This rearrangement joins TRBV3-1 (or the pseudogene TRBV3-2) to TRBJ1-1; D call uncertain. The germline V gene has CDR1 LGHDT and CDR2 YNNKEL (reference sequence). The CDR3 contains 13 residues. Trimming pared 3 bases from V and 4 bases from J, leaving 9 bases between.

The rearrangement links TRBV2 to TRBJ2-7; D possibly uses TRBD1 or TRBD2 (5 bases each). Germline V gene data show CDR1 as SNHLY and CDR2 as FYNNEI. The CDR3 runs 16 residues. V shed 6 bases and J shed 0 bases, with 18 bases lying between them. The CDR3 sequence is CASSPTIGALSYEQYF. Here the CDR3 DNA reads TGTGCCAGCAGCCCTACGATCGGGGCACTCTCCTACGAGCAGTACTTC.

This sequence joins TRBV3-1 (or the pseudogene TRBV3-2) and TRBJ2-5; 12 nucleotides agree with TRBD2. The CDR3 length is 18 residues. Germline CDR1 LGHDT, CDR2 YNNKEL (reference sequence). V dropped 6 bases and J dropped 1; count of bases not matched to a gene: 12. The CDR3 nucleotides read TGTGCCAGCAGACTCGGAGCTAGCGGGGGGGCCGGCCAAGAGACCCAGTACTTC. Its translation is CASRLGASGGAGQETQYF.

The rearrangement uses TRBV6-2 or TRBV6-3 and TRBJ1-5, with 7 positions matching TRBD1. V lost 5 bases to trimming and J lost 9 bases; unmatched junction nucleotides: 4. The germline V gene encodes CDR1 MNHEY and CDR2 SVGEGT. The CDR3 has 12 residues. The CDR3 nucleotides are TGTGCCAGCAGTGCAGGGGGGGGGCCCCAGCATTTT. It codes for CASSAGGGPQHF.

V gene TRBV11-2 combines with J gene TRBJ1-2; a weak D match, TRBD1 (5 bases). CDR1 SGHAT and CDR2 FQNNGV come from the germline V gene. The CDR3 contains 18 residues. With 5 bases removed from V and 4 bases from J, the gap between germline ends came to 26 bases. The CDR3 sequence is CASSHYSRSGTAGYGYTF. The CDR3, as DNA: TGTGCCAGCAGCCACTACTCCCGATCAGGGACCGCCGGCTATGGCTACACCTTC.

This rearrangement joins TRBV4-3 to TRBJ1-5; D gene unclear. With 0 bases removed from V and 4 bases from J, the gap between germline ends came to 7 bases. Germline CDR1 and CDR2: LGHNA and YSLEER. The CDR3 loop spans 14 amino acids. CDR3 nucleotides: TGCGCCAGCAGCCAAGACCCGGGGAATCAGCCCCAGCATTTT. It translates to CASSQDPGNQPQHF.

The rearrangement links TRBV3-1 (or the pseudogene TRBV3-2) to TRBJ2-2; D unclear. V lost 2 bases and J 6 bases, leaving 10 bases between the germline ends. Germline V gene lookup returns CDR1 LGHDT and CDR2 YNNKEL (reference sequence). CDR3 length equals 14 residues. The CDR3 DNA follows: TGTGCCAGCAGCCAAAAGCCGGCGCCCGGGGAGCTGTTTTTT. This codes for CASSQKPAPGELFF.

V and J are TRBV18 and TRBJ1-4, with D possibly matching TRBD1 (6 bases). This CDR3 is built from 15 residues. V lost 2 bases and J 7 bases, leaving 14 bases between the germline ends. Germline V gene sequence: CDR1 KGHSH, CDR2 LQKENI. The CDR3 loop is CASSPSQGSTEKLFF. The CDR3 region has the DNA TGTGCCAGCTCACCATCACAGGGCTCTACTGAAAAACTGTTTTTT.